Presented here are 5 T cell receptor beta chains from one specimen sequenced in a study of blood T cell repertoires in COVID-19. The data were produced by immunoSEQ multiplex PCR, yet TCRdb's version contains in-frame clones alone and is incomplete. The data hold about 170,000 clones, with approximately 84% observed a single time. The sample taken for sequencing was peripheral blood. Receptor source: a man aged 40-49 years who had recovered from COVID-19.

This clone occurred many times. This chain links TRBV4-2 with TRBJ2-1; no reliable D call. The CDR3 is made up of 13 amino acids. Germline CDR1 is LGHNA and CDR2 is YNFKEQ. The V gene lost 3 bases and the J gene lost 1 base, with 4 bases spanning the gap. The CDR3 region is CASSQSSYNEQFF. The CDR3 nucleotides are TGTGCCAGCAGCCAGTCATCCTACAATGAGCAGTTCTTC.

The chain employs TRBV4-1 and TRBJ1-4; 7 nucleotides match TRBD1. The CDR3 has 15 residues. CDR1 and CDR2 from the germline V gene are MGHRA and YSYEKL. Germline trimming cut 8 bases from V and 0 bases from J; bases unmatched to any gene: 6. In DNA form, the CDR3 reads TGCGCCAGCGGGCAAACAGGGGCAACTAATGAAAAACTGTTTTTT. This encodes CASGQTGATNEKLFF.

This clone has a count of ten or more. J is TRBJ1-1 and V is TRBV30; weak D call: TRBD1 (6 bases). Germline V gene lookup returns CDR1 GTSNPN and CDR2 SVGIG (reference sequence). Trimming removed 7 bases from V and 2 bases from J, with 11 bases in between. The CDR3 length is 12 residues. The CDR3 region is CALTQGNTEAFF. The CDR3, as DNA: TGTGCCTTAACACAGGGAAACACTGAAGCTTTCTTT.

The J gene is TRBJ2-7, the V gene TRBV12-5, with 8 bases fitting TRBD1. This CDR3 is 14 amino acids long. Germline CDR1 reads LGHNT; CDR2 reads FRNRAP. Trimming cost V 8 bases and J 0 bases; bases outside gene matches: 6. CDR3 in amino acids: CASRNRGTSYEQYF. CDR3 in DNA: TGTGCTAGTAGGAACAGGGGGACCTCCTACGAGCAGTACTTC. The full variable domain, in which reference TRBV12-5 and TRBJ2-7 provide the parts outside the CDR3, is DARVTQTPRHKVTEMGQEVTMRCQPILGHNTVFWYRQTMMQGLELLAYFRNRAPLDDSGMPKDRFSAEMPDATLATLKIQPSEPRDSAVYFCASRNRGTSYEQYFGPGTRLTVT.

The V and J genes are TRBV29-1 and TRBJ2-3, with 8 nucleotides matching TRBD2. The CDR3 extends over 14 amino acids. The trim removed 8 bases at V and 0 bases at J, leaving 7 bases unmatched. Germline V gene lookup returns CDR1 SQVTM and CDR2 ANQGSEA. CDR3 sequence (DNA): TGCAGCTTTCGAGCGGGAGTAAGCACAGATACGCAGTATTTT. This encodes CSFRAGVSTDTQYF.